Here is one T cell receptor beta chain with its context. As yet, its antigen is unknown. This specimen belongs to a study of blood T cells in healthy people across ages. Study-wide results and limits: TCR beta diversity per million T cells fell roughly linearly with age.

PCR was performed a second time for 7 to 11 cycles using a sample-barcoded 5' primer and a J-beta primer mix. From the 5' RACE reads, TCRdb called clonotypes with MiXCR, one entry per CDR3 protein. The data show some 1.5 million distinct CDR3 sequences, roughly 27% seen once. Caucasian individuals from Russia who were healthy and aged about 6 to 90 acted as donors. Collection of 9.5 to 10 milliliters of peripheral blood was performed for each donor. Each sample used at least 6.5 million PBMCs. The CDR3 runs 15 residues. CDR1 and CDR2 from the germline V gene are SGDLS and YYNGEE. The V gene lost 3 bases and the J gene lost 6 bases, with 18 bases spanning the gap.

This chain connects TRBV9 to TRBJ1-2; D is perhaps TRBD1 (5 bases). Sequences were obtained from blood. The origin of this receptor is a woman aged 25-40 years in good health. CDR3 coding DNA: TGTGCCAGCAGCGCGGGGGGGTTTTCGGGTGATGGCTACACCTTC. It is translated as CASSAGGFSGDGYTF. Variable domain in full (rest from reference TRBV9 and TRBJ1-2): DSGVTQTPKHLITATGQRVTLRCSPRSGDLSVYWYQQSLDQGLQFLIQYYNGEERAKGNILERFSAQQFPDLHSELNLSSLELGDSALYFCASSAGGFSGDGYTFGSGTRLTVV.